The clone carrying this T cell receptor beta chain showed up just a few times. This CDR3 contains 14 residues. Germline V CDR1 and CDR2: KGHSY, FQNENV. Between the trimmed V and J ends, which lost 2 bases and 0 bases, there was a span of 2 bases. This record belongs to a study of T cell responses to AZD1222 COVID-19 vaccine. The data were produced by immunoSEQ multiplex PCR, yet TCRdb's version contains in-frame clones alone and is incomplete. The data show fewer than 150,000 clones, 92% seen once. Sequenced material: peripheral blood, taken 28 days after the second AZD1222 dose. The TCR was taken from an adult who received the AZD1222 COVID-19 vaccine. V and J are TRBV16 and TRBJ2-6; unclear D gene. For the CDR3, the DNA is TGTGCCAGCAGCCAACGCTCTGGGGCCAACGTCCTGACTTTC. Translating gives CASSQRSGANVLTF.